Below are 28 T cell receptor beta chains sequenced from a single sample in a study of regulatory T cells in long-lasting Graves disease (dated by TCRdb to the early 2020s). Library prep was done by multiplex PCR. TCRdb shows the sequencer as Illumina HiSeq 4000. To build TCR beta libraries, CDR3 regions were amplified by Arm-PCR using iRepertoire HTBI primers. TCRdb passed the public sequencing reads through fastp at Q25 and MiXCR, retaining productive beta sequences. Entries are consolidated by CDR3 protein sequence, retaining the most common genes and DNA. For this sample there are a few hundred thousand distinct CDR3 sequences; approximately 16% appear just once. Jointly, the top ten make up approximately 30% of the sample. This specimen's time point label, interpreted: newly diagnosed GD, antithyroid drugs for less than 3 months. For both TCR sequencing and RNA sequencing, RNA was extracted from PBMCs in TRIzol.

These data were also filed under a second study, of T cells in Graves' hyperthyroidism and ophthalmopathy.

Here the sequenced sample was peripheral blood mononuclear cells (PBMCs), taken at new diagnosis, from a patient treated with antithyroid drugs. All receptors derive from a man aged 35 to 55 with Graves disease. Donor details come from another sample of the same person, matched by shared clones.

The table lists this clonotype with many counts. This chain connects TRBV5-1 to TRBJ2-1; D possibly corresponds to TRBD2 (6 bases). Trimming took 4 bases from V and 0 from J, leaving 11 bases between them. Germline V lookup: CDR1 SGHRS, CDR2 YFSETQ. The CDR3 totals 15 residues. CDR3 sequence reads: CASSGGPDSYNEQFF. The CDR3 DNA reads TGCGCCAGCAGCGGAGGGCCTGACTCCTACAATGAGCAGTTCTTC.

This clonotype was observed at least ten times. This rearrangement joins TRBV6-2 or TRBV6-3 to TRBJ2-2, with 8 bases lining up with TRBD1. The germline CDR1 and CDR2 sequences are MNHEY and SVGEGT. This CDR3 region has 18 residues. The V and J ends lost 2 bases and 7 bases, in that order; junction bases with no gene match: 15. The CDR3: CASSYDPGQVVYSGELFF. Here the CDR3 DNA reads TGTGCCAGCAGTTACGACCCGGGACAGGTGGTGTACAGCGGGGAGCTGTTTTTT.

This clonotype has more than one count but fewer than ten. The genes are TRBV28 and TRBJ1-2, with D unclear. Germline CDR1 is MDHEN and CDR2 is SYDVKM. V lost 8 bases and J lost 0, with 13 bases in between. The CDR3 is 14 amino acids. This chain's CDR3 is CASRKFLANYGYTF. CDR3 nucleotides: TGTGCCAGCCGAAAATTTTTAGCTAACTATGGCTACACCTTC.

This clonotype was picked up a small number of times. The chain uses TRBV14 and TRBJ2-1; 8 nucleotides agree with TRBD2. The germline gives CDR1 SGHDN, CDR2 FVKESK. The CDR3 runs 16 residues. V lost 0 bases, J lost 4 bases, and 5 bases stayed unmatched. The CDR3 coding sequence is TGTGCCAGCAGCCAAGATCGGGGGGGTGTATACAATGAGCAGTTCTTC. Its translation is CASSQDRGGVYNEQFF. The full variable domain, with the rest looked up from reference TRBV14 and TRBJ2-1, is EAGVTQFPSHSVIEKGQTVTLRCDPISGHDNLYWYRRVMGKEIKFLLHFVKESKQDESGMPNNRFLAERTGGTYSTLKVQPAELEDSGVYFCASSQDRGGVYNEQFFGPGTRLTVL.

This clonotype was recorded at least ten times. The chain combines TRBV29-1 with TRBJ1-1, with TRBD1 as a possible D gene (5 bases). Germline lookup yields CDR1 SQVTM and CDR2 ANQGSEA. The CDR3 covers 13 residues. Trimming removed 6 bases at V and 1 base at J, with 12 bases between. As DNA, the CDR3 is TGCAGCGTGAATGACGGACAGAACACTGAAGCTTTCTTT. This sequence encodes CSVNDGQNTEAFF.

This clonotype was counted a few times. The V gene is TRBV12-3 or TRBV12-4, the J gene TRBJ2-2, with TRBD1 matching over 8 bases. This CDR3 is 14 amino acids long. Trimming at V came to 5 bases and at J to 5 bases, leaving 4 bases not matched to a gene. CDR3 loop: CASSRRQGTGELFF. The CDR3 region has the DNA TGTGCCAGCAGTCGGAGACAGGGGACCGGGGAGCTGTTTTTT.

In its sample, this clonotype was seen a few times. The DNA for the CDR3 is TGTGCCTGGAGCGACATTGGCCATACGCAGTATTTT. Translating gives CAWSDIGHTQYF. This chain joins TRBV30 and TRBJ2-3; D is uncertain. The V gene's germline CDR1 is GTSNPN and CDR2 SVGIG (reference sequence). Trimming cost V 3 bases and J 7 bases, with 11 bases left between them. The CDR3 has 12 amino acids.

This clonotype has a count of ten or more. The chain has TRBV11-2 and TRBJ1-1; 8 bases are a match to TRBD1. Germline CDR1 and CDR2: SGHAT and FQNNGV. This CDR3 spans 14 amino acids. J lost 1 base, V lost 5 bases, and 3 bases had no gene match. The chain's CDR3 is CASSRQGTNTEAFF. The CDR3 DNA follows: TGTGCCAGCAGCAGACAGGGGACGAACACTGAAGCTTTCTTT.

The chain has TRBV28 and TRBJ1-1; D not certain. Trimming stripped 5 bases from V and 0 bases from J, with 13 bases between. Germline CDR1 and CDR2: MDHEN and SYDVKM. The CDR3 consists of 15 residues. CDR3 DNA sequence: TGTGCCAGCAGTGACGGGAGGCAGATGAACACTGAAGCTTTCTTT. It encodes CASSDGRQMNTEAFF.

This clonotype was detected only a few times. V and J are TRBV7-9 and TRBJ2-2; TRBD1 might be the D (5 bases). The CDR3 totals 15 residues. Germline values: CDR1 SEHNR, CDR2 FQNEAQ (reference sequence). V was cut by 3 bases and J by 3 bases, with 11 bases left in between. For the CDR3, the DNA is TGTGCCAGCAGCTTCCAGGGTTGGGACACCGGGGAGCTGTTTTTT. Translating it yields CASSFQGWDTGELFF.

There are a few counts of this clonotype. The conserved phenylalanine or tryptophan is not found at the CDR3 terminus, so this likely reflects a read error. The chain is built from TRBV3-1 and TRBJ2-2, with 9 bases that match TRBD2. The ends lost 0 bases at V and 2 bases at J; junction bases unmatched: 7. CDR1 and CDR2 (germline): LGHDT, YNNKEL (reference sequence). The CDR3 contains 18 residues. CDR3 sequence: CASSQDPSRGGNTGELFS. DNA for the CDR3: TGTGCCAGCAGCCAAGATCCCTCGCGGGGGGGTAACACCGGGGAGCTGTTTTCT.

A remark on this clonotype: Given a far larger clone just one base away, this is likely a sequencing read error. This sequence joins TRBV3-1 and TRBJ2-1; 7 positions match TRBD1. Trimming removed 4 bases from V and 13 bases from J; junction bases left unmatched: 16. The CDR3 has 15 amino acids. The germline CDR1 and CDR2 sequences are LGHDT and YNNKEL (reference sequence). CDR3 protein: CASSPYRGRQETQFF. CDR3 DNA sequence: TGTGCCAGCAGCCCTTACAGGGGTAGGCAAGAGACCCAGTTCTTC.

This clonotype came up many times. The V and J genes are TRBV11-2 and TRBJ2-7; D perhaps matches TRBD1 (7 bases). CDR3 length equals 12 residues. Germline CDR1 is SGHAT and CDR2 is FQNNGV. The V gene lost 3 bases and the J gene lost 8 bases, with 11 bases spanning the gap. CDR3: CASSLEGQKQYF. CDR3 coding DNA: TGTGCCAGCAGCTTGGAGGGACAGAAGCAGTACTTC. The complete variable domain, with remaining parts taken from reference TRBV11-2 and TRBJ2-7, reads EAGVAQSPRYKIIEKRQSVAFWCNPISGHATLYWYQQILGQGPKLLIQFQNNGVVDDSQLPKDRFSAERLKGVDSTLKIQPAKLEDSAVYLCASSLEGQKQYFGPGTRLTVT.

V usage is TRBV20-1 and J usage is TRBJ2-5; D possibly uses TRBD1 or TRBD2 (5 bases each). CDR3 length: 16 amino acids. Per the germline V gene, CDR1 is DFQATT and CDR2 is SNEGSKA (reference sequence). The ends were cut back, 0 bases at V and 4 bases at J, with 18 bases in the middle. The CDR3 spells CSARDFSGRDGETQYF. Here the CDR3 DNA reads TGCAGTGCTAGAGATTTTTCGGGCAGGGACGGAGAGACCCAGTACTTC.

In its sample, this clonotype was seen many times. This chain uses TRBV28 with TRBJ2-7; possible D gene TRBD1, 6 bases. The CDR3 covers 17 residues. V lost 7 bases and J lost 4, with 26 bases in between. Germline values: CDR1 MDHEN, CDR2 SYDVKM. The CDR3 sequence is CASTRTVFGGGVYEQYF. The CDR3 DNA sequence: TGTGCCAGCACTCGGACAGTGTTTGGTGGAGGCGTTTACGAGCAGTACTTC.

The sample holds many counts of this clonotype. The CDR3 sequence: CASSLVGIDDEQYF. The CDR3 DNA reads TGTGCCAGCAGCTTAGTAGGGATCGACGACGAGCAGTACTTC. The chain links TRBV11-3 to TRBJ2-7; D unclear. Looked up from germline, CDR1 is SGHNT and CDR2 is YENEEA. V was shortened by 1 base and J by 5 bases, with 12 bases between the two germline ends. The CDR3 contains 14 residues. Together with reference TRBV11-3 and TRBJ2-7, the CDR3 gives the full variable domain: EAGVVQSPRYKIIEKKQPVAFWCNPISGHNTLYWYLQNLGQGPELLIRYENEEAVDDSQLPKDRFSAERLKGVDSTLKIQPAELGDSAVYLCASSLVGIDDEQYFGPGTRLTVT.

This clonotype was counted between two and nine times. The V gene is TRBV28, the J gene TRBJ2-7; no firm D call. Germline V CDR1 and CDR2: MDHEN, SYDVKM. The CDR3 is made up of 17 amino acids. The V end was cut by 5 bases, the J end by 6 bases, with 26 bases between. For the CDR3, the DNA is TGTGCCAGCAGTCCACGACTCATGACCCCGCTTGCCGGCGAGCAGTACTTC. Its protein product is CASSPRLMTPLAGEQYF.

Comment on this clonotype: With a much larger clone just one base away, this may be a read error. This chain joins TRBV24-1 and TRBJ2-1, with D possibly being TRBD1 (5 bases). The J call may be faulty, since TRBJ2-5 better matches the DNA end. Per germline, CDR1 KGHDR and CDR2 SFDVKD. This CDR3 is built from 13 residues. The CDR3 region is CATSVQDRETQYF. In nucleotides, the CDR3 is TGTGCCACCAGTGTACAGGACCGAGAGACCCAGTACTTC.

This clonotype was counted at least ten times. This sequence joins TRBV7-9 and TRBJ2-3, with D perhaps TRBD1 (6 bases). CDR1 is SEHNR and CDR2 is FQNEAQ in the germline V gene (reference sequence). V lost 6 bases to trimming and J lost 6 bases, with 7 bases between them. The CDR3 loop spans 11 amino acids. CDR3 region: CASRGADTQYF. In nucleotides, the CDR3 is TGTGCCAGCAGGGGGGCGGATACGCAGTATTTT.

V gene TRBV5-1 combines with J gene TRBJ2-2; 10 nucleotides agree with TRBD2. The trim removed 3 bases at V and 5 bases at J, leaving 10 bases unmatched. In germline, CDR1 is SGHRS, CDR2 YFSETQ. This CDR3 has 17 amino acids. DNA of the CDR3: TGCGCCAGCAGCTCCCGAAGCGGGGGGGCCGCAACCGGGGAGCTGTTTTTT. Translating it yields CASSSRSGGAATGELFF.

This clonotype came up many times. This rearrangement joins TRBV6-5 to TRBJ2-3, with no clear D. Germline assignment: CDR1 MNHEY and CDR2 SVGAGI. This CDR3 spans 14 amino acids. Deletions cut 0 bases from V and 4 bases from J, with 8 bases between. The CDR3 reads CASSYSYGSDTQYF. The CDR3 region has the DNA TGTGCCAGCAGTTACTCGTATGGTTCAGATACGCAGTATTTT.

This clonotype was observed at least ten times. The chain couples TRBV7-2 to TRBJ2-3; 15 bases line up with TRBD2. This CDR3 has 17 residues. After removal of 5 bases from V and 1 base from J, the junction contained 4 bases not matched to a gene. Germline CDR1 and CDR2: SGHTA and FQGNSA. CDR3 nucleotides: TGTGCCAGCAGCCGGACTAGCGGGGGGGCCGGCACAGATACGCAGTATTTT. Translating it yields CASSRTSGGAGTDTQYF.

This clonotype was observed a few times. This sequence joins TRBV5-1 and TRBJ2-1; either TRBD1 or TRBD2 may supply D (5 bases each). This CDR3 comprises 19 residues. Trimming shortened V by 0 bases and J by 4 bases, and 23 bases separated the two germline ends. Germline V gives CDR1 SGHRS, CDR2 YFSETQ. CDR3 DNA sequence: TGCGCCAGCAGCTTGGAGAGTATGTTGGGCTCGTGGGGGTACAATGAGCAGTTCTTC. Translated, it gives CASSLESMLGSWGYNEQFF.

At least ten counts were recorded for this clonotype. This chain uses TRBV4-1 with TRBJ2-5; D may match TRBD1 or TRBD2 (6 bases each). The germline V gene encodes CDR1 MGHRA and CDR2 YSYEKL. V dropped 1 base and J dropped 2 bases, with 14 bases sitting between them. The CDR3 is 16 amino acids. CDR3 sequence reads: CASSQGGARTQETQYF. The CDR3 DNA reads TGCGCCAGCAGCCAAGGGGGGGCAAGAACACAAGAGACCCAGTACTTC.

This clonotype showed up many times. V is TRBV3-1 and J is TRBJ2-1; 8 positions agree with TRBD1. The CDR3 is made up of 16 amino acids. Germline V gives CDR1 LGHDT, CDR2 YNNKEL (reference sequence). The ends lost 4 bases at V and 4 bases at J; junction bases unmatched: 9. The DNA for the CDR3 is TGTGCCAGCAGCCGGACCTGGACAGGGTTGTACAATGAGCAGTTCTTC. As protein: CASSRTWTGLYNEQFF.

This clonotype was seen only a few times. The CDR3 coding sequence is TGTGCCAGCAGCCAACTGTCCCTTCGGACAGGACCCATATTAGACGAGCAGTACTTC. It specifies CASSQLSLRTGPILDEQYF. The chain carries TRBV12-3 or TRBV12-4 and TRBJ2-7; TRBD1 matches at 7 bases. The CDR3 runs to 19 residues. The trim removed 6 bases at V and 5 bases at J, leaving 25 bases unmatched.

The V call is TRBV5-4, the J call TRBJ2-5; D remains unclear. V lost 1 base and J 5 bases, leaving 9 bases between the germline ends. This CDR3 spans 13 amino acids. Germline CDR1 reads SGHNT; CDR2 reads YYREEE (reference sequence). The CDR3 coding sequence is TGTGCCAGCAGCTTGCCGACGATGGAGACCCAGTACTTC. Protein: CASSLPTMETQYF.

The chain uses TRBV28 and TRBJ1-6, with 8 nucleotides matching TRBD1. Trimming took 4 bases from V and 7 from J; bases not matched to a gene: 3. The CDR3 contains 14 residues. Germline values: CDR1 MDHEN, CDR2 SYDVKM. The DNA of the CDR3 is TGTGCCAGCAGTTCGACAGGGGAAAATTCACCCCTCCACTTT. It translates to CASSSTGENSPLHF.